A selection of T cell receptor beta chains follows, all from one sample in a study of glioma-infiltrating T cells after dendritic cell vaccination. The protocol was immunoSEQ multiplex PCR, while the TCRdb copy is restricted to in-frame clones and leaves out a portion. The sample has about 67,000 clones; about 86% are singletons. The sequencing used blood, collected before dendritic cell vaccination. These receptors were taken from a human donor with glioblastoma. Both conserved end residues are part of each CDR3. D genes are given only for firm matches. The size entry is marked missing in some rows and otherwise reads once, few, many or a size class.

j_call d_call clone_size v_call cdr3_aa cdr3_nt
TRBJ2-2 TRBD2 once TRBV5-6 CASSSGLAGGGTGELFF TGTGCCAGCAGCTCTGGACTAGCGGGGGGTGGCACCGGGGAGCTGTTTTTT
TRBJ1-1 . . TRBV30 CAWGEGGALAEAFF TGTGCCTGGGGTGAAGGCGGGGCGCTTGCTGAAGCTTTCTTT
TRBJ2-3 . few TRBV5-6 CASSKTGSSRTDTQYF TGTGCCAGCAGCAAGACAGGAAGCTCCCGCACAGATACGCAGTATTTT
TRBJ1-5 . . TRBV28 CASSFSFGNQPQHF TGTGCCAGCAGTTTTTCCTTTGGCAATCAGCCCCAGCATTTT
TRBJ1-1 . . TRBV2 CASRSLTVNTEAFF TGTGCCAGCAGGAGTCTGACAGTGAACACTGAAGCTTTCTTT
TRBJ1-1 . . TRBV10-1 CASSGRAGRRSDTEAFF TGCGCCAGCAGTGGTCGGGCAGGGAGGAGATCCGACACTGAAGCTTTCTTT
TRBJ2-7 TRBD2 . TRBV9 CASSVGGGDYEQYF TGTGCCAGCAGCGTAGGCGGGGGGGACTACGAGCAGTACTTC
TRBJ1-4 . . TRBV27 CASSRPGLQLFF TGTGCCAGCAGTAGGCCAGGGTTACAACTGTTTTTT
TRBJ1-4 TRBD1 . TRBV9 CASSVGQGAEGEKLFF TGTGCCAGCAGCGTGGGACAGGGGGCTGAGGGTGAAAAACTGTTTTTT
TRBJ1-2 TRBD1 . TRBV29-1 CSVEQGAIGYTF TGCAGCGTTGAACAGGGGGCAATAGGCTACACCTTC
TRBJ1-2 . . TRBV7-9 CASSYLNYGYTF TGTGCCAGCAGTTATCTAAACTATGGCTACACCTTC
TRBJ1-1 TRBD1 . TRBV2 CASTPGGLSTEAFF TGTGCCAGCACACCAGGGGGCCTAAGCACTGAAGCTTTCTTT
TRBJ2-1 . once TRBV11-2 CASSPALRGFF TGTGCCAGCAGCCCTGCTTTACGAGGGTTCTTC
TRBJ1-3 . . TRBV7-3 CASSLRGDGNTIYF TGTGCCAGCAGCTTACGGGGTGACGGAAACACCATATATTTT
TRBJ1-2 . . TRBV7-3 CASSLSGWGYTF TGTGCCAGCAGCTTATCCGGGTGGGGCTACACCTTC
TRBJ2-7 TRBD1 once TRBV6-1 CASLRGQGASYEQYF TGTGCCAGCCTTCGGGGACAGGGGGCCTCCTACGAGCAGTACTTC
TRBJ2-3 TRBD1 . TRBV4-1 CASSQLQGIGVDTQYF TGCGCCAGCAGTCAATTACAGGGGATTGGGGTAGATACGCAGTATTTT
TRBJ2-5 . . TRBV18 CASSPTNGGIEETQYF TGTGCCAGCTCACCAACGAACGGAGGGATAGAGGAGACCCAGTACTTC
TRBJ2-5 TRBD2 . TRBV4-2 CASSRTSGGETQYF TGTGCCAGCAGTCGAACTAGCGGGGGCGAGACCCAGTACTTC
TRBJ1-4 . few TRBV6-1 CASRTGFLSEKLFF TGTGCCAGCAGAACAGGGTTTCTTTCGGAAAAACTGTTTTTT
TRBJ1-1 . . TRBV6-6 CASSETANTEAFF TGTGCCAGCAGTGAGACTGCGAACACTGAAGCTTTCTTT
TRBJ1-4 . . TRBV19 CASRFRDRTNEKLFF TGTGCCAGTAGGTTTCGGGATAGGACTAATGAAAAACTGTTTTTT
TRBJ2-7 TRBD1 . TRBV6-6 CASSSTGTPYEQYF TGTGCCAGCAGTTCGACAGGGACCCCCTACGAGCAGTACTTC
TRBJ1-5 . . TRBV7-2 CASSLSPPGRDQPQHF TGTGCCAGCAGCTTATCGCCCCCCGGCAGGGATCAGCCCCAGCATTTT
TRBJ1-1 TRBD1 . TRBV5-1 CATRGQSTEAFF TGCGCCACCAGGGGGCAGAGTACTGAAGCTTTCTTT
TRBJ2-5 . . TRBV15 CATSRSREPQETQYF TGTGCCACCAGCAGATCGAGAGAGCCCCAAGAGACCCAGTACTTC
TRBJ1-4 . . TRBV6-1 CASSEPTNHEKLFF TGTGCCAGCAGTGAGCCGACTAACCATGAAAAACTGTTTTTT
TRBJ2-7 . . TRBV11-1 CASSRQLSSYEQYF TGTGCCAGCAGCCGACAGCTTAGCTCCTACGAGCAGTACTTC
TRBJ1-2 . . TRBV5-8 CASSRGNYGYTF TGTGCCAGCTCGAGAGGAAACTATGGCTACACCTTC
TRBJ1-1 . few TRBV29-1 CSVAPETEAFF TGCAGCGTTGCCCCTGAGACTGAAGCTTTCTTT
TRBJ2-1 . . TRBV10-3 CAISDGVSYNEQFF TGTGCCATCAGTGACGGGGTCTCCTACAATGAGCAGTTCTTC
TRBJ2-3 . . TRBV11-2 CASSLVTSRGAFTDTQYF TGTGCCAGCAGCTTAGTAACTTCCCGGGGGGCCTTCACAGATACGCAGTATTTT
TRBJ2-5 . once TRBV21-1 CASSKAYKGDTLRETQYF TGTGCCAGCAGCAAAGCGTATAAGGGGGACACATTGCGGGAGACCCAGTACTTC
TRBJ1-2 . . TRBV6-1 CATLRGLNYGYTF TGTGCCACCCTCAGGGGTCTCAACTATGGCTACACCTTC
TRBJ1-5 TRBD1 . TRBV4-2 CASSQGRDRDQPQHF TGTGCCAGCAGCCAAGGACGGGACAGGGATCAGCCCCAGCATTTT
TRBJ2-3 TRBD2 . TRBV29-1 CSVGHGGTSEADTQYF TGCAGCGTTGGGCACGGGGGGACTAGCGAGGCAGATACGCAGTATTTT
TRBJ1-6 TRBD1 few TRBV2 CASSEERGQGGSPLHF TGTGCCAGCAGTGAAGAAAGGGGACAGGGAGGTTCACCCCTCCACTTT
TRBJ1-2 . . TRBV13 CASSLVGRADYGYTF TGTGCCAGCAGCTTAGTTGGGAGGGCAGACTATGGCTACACCTTC
TRBJ1-6 . . TRBV4-1 CASSQDTDSPLHF TGCGCCAGCAGCCAAGATACAGATTCACCCCTCCACTTT
TRBJ2-5 . . TRBV4-1 CASSQEFPGNQETQYF TGCGCCAGCAGCCAAGAGTTCCCGGGAAACCAAGAGACCCAGTACTTC
TRBJ1-5 . few TRBV6-1 CASRTNQPQHF TGTGCCAGCAGGACTAATCAGCCCCAGCATTTT